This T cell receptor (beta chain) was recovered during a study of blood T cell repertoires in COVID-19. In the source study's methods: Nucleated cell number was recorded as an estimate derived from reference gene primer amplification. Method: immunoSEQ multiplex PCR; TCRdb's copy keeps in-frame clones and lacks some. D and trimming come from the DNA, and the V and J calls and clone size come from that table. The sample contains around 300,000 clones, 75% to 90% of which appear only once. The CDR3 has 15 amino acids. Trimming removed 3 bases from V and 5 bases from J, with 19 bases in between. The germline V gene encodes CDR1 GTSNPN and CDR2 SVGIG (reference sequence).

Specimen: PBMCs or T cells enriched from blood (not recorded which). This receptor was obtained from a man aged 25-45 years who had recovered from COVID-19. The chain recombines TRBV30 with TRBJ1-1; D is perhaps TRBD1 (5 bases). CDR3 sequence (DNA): TGTGCCTGGAGGGGCCGAGGAGGGGCTTGGACTGAAGCTTTCTTT. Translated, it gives CAWRGRGGAWTEAFF. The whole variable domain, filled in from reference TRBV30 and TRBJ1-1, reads SQTIHQWPATLVQPVGSPLSLECTVEGTSNPNLYWYRQAAGRGLQLLFYSVGIGQISSEVPQNLSASRPQDRQFILSSKKLLLSDSGFYLCAWRGRGGAWTEAFFGQGTRLTVV.